These 20 T cell receptor beta chains share one sample of origin, sequenced in a study of blood T cell repertoires in COVID-19. Sequencing used immunoSEQ multiplex PCR; TCRdb keeps in-frame clones, though not all of them. The sample comprises some 300,000 clones, just under 90% of which are singletons, and less than 9.5% rests with the top ten. The sample comprised PBMCs or T cells enriched from blood (not recorded which). The receptor source for this set is a woman in her twenties or thirties who had recovered from COVID-19.

A single count supports this clone. This rearrangement joins TRBV29-1 to TRBJ2-1; D unclear. The CDR3 has 12 residues. Germline V gives CDR1 SQVTM, CDR2 ANQGSEA. The V end was cut by 1 base, the J end by 3 bases, with 4 bases between. Written as DNA, the CDR3 is TGCAGCGTTGAAGTTAGCTACAATGAGCAGTTCTTC. This translates into CSVEVSYNEQFF.

The V call is TRBV27, the J call TRBJ2-1; 11 nucleotides align to TRBD2. The V and J ends lost 7 bases and 4 bases, in that order; junction bases with no gene match: 6. The V gene's germline CDR1 is MNHEY and CDR2 SMNVEV (reference sequence). This CDR3 comprises 15 residues. The CDR3 protein is CASNALAGDYNEQFF. The CDR3 DNA follows: TGTGCCAGCAACGCACTAGCGGGAGATTACAATGAGCAGTTCTTC.

This chain uses TRBV19 with TRBJ2-2, with 7 positions matching TRBD1. The CDR3 is 18 amino acids. The V and J ends lost 4 bases and 4 bases, in that order; junction bases with no gene match: 15. Germline CDR1 and CDR2: LNHDA and SQIVND (reference sequence). The CDR3 sequence: CASSRGQTLVLPTGELFF. CDR3 sequence (DNA): TGTGCCAGTAGTAGGGGACAGACTTTAGTATTACCCACCGGGGAGCTGTTTTTT.

The sample holds one count of this clone. The rearrangement links TRBV5-1 to TRBJ2-7; D is unclear. The CDR3 totals 12 residues. With 2 bases removed from V and 2 bases from J, the gap between germline ends came to 5 bases. CDR1 SGHRS and CDR2 YFSETQ come from the germline V gene. CDR3 protein: CASSFPAYEQYF. The DNA of the CDR3 is TGCGCCAGCAGCTTCCCGGCCTACGAGCAGTACTTC.

The rearrangement joins TRBV6-5 to TRBJ2-2; tentatively, D is TRBD2 (6 bases). The V and J ends lost 6 bases and 4 bases respectively, with 15 bases between them. CDR1 and CDR2 from the germline V gene are MNHEY and SVGAGI. This CDR3 contains 15 residues. This chain's CDR3 is CASSPWGVGTGELFF. The CDR3 DNA reads as TGTGCCAGCAGCCCGTGGGGGGTGGGCACCGGGGAGCTGTTTTTT.

The chain links TRBV11-1 to TRBJ2-1, with 10 bases lining up with TRBD1. The CDR3 is 15 amino acids. Germline V gives CDR1 SGHAT, CDR2 FQDESV (reference sequence). V lost 6 bases to trimming and J lost 5 bases; unmatched junction nucleotides: 7. The DNA of the CDR3 is TGTGCCAGCAGAGACGGACAGGGGGTCCACAATGAGCAGTTCTTC. This sequence encodes CASRDGQGVHNEQFF.

The gene calls are TRBV24-1 and TRBJ1-5, with 7 positions matching TRBD1. This CDR3 comprises 16 residues. CDR1 is KGHDR and CDR2 is SFDVKD in the germline V gene. The V gene end was trimmed by 2 bases and the J gene end by 0 bases; junction bases not matched to a gene: 3. CDR3 coding DNA: TGTGCCACCAGTGATTCAGGGGGGCCTAGCAATCAGCCCCAGCATTTT. Protein: CATSDSGGPSNQPQHF.

The V call is TRBV6-5, the J call TRBJ2-7, with 11 bases that match TRBD2. The V gene's germline CDR1 is MNHEY and CDR2 SVGAGI. Trimming at V came to 7 bases and at J to 3 bases, leaving 5 bases not matched to a gene. This CDR3 spans 14 amino acids. The chain's CDR3 is CASKRLAGLYEQYF. CDR3 DNA: TGTGCCAGCAAGCGACTAGCGGGACTCTACGAGCAGTACTTC.

The chain joins TRBV19 to TRBJ1-5, with a tentative D call TRBD1 (5 bases). The CDR3 loop spans 16 amino acids. Germline V gives CDR1 LNHDA, CDR2 SQIVND (reference sequence). The V gene lost 7 bases and the J gene lost 1 base, with 17 bases spanning the gap. CDR3 protein: CASTPRGTVSNQPQHF. Here the CDR3 DNA reads TGTGCCAGTACCCCCCGGGGGACGGTAAGCAATCAGCCCCAGCATTTT. Together with reference TRBV19 and TRBJ1-5, the CDR3 gives the full variable domain: DGGITQSPKYLFRKEGQNVTLSCEQNLNHDAMYWYRQDPGQGLRLIYYSQIVNDFQKGDIAEGYSVSREKKESFPLTVTSAQKNPTAFYLCASTPRGTVSNQPQHFGDGTRLSIL.

This clone was picked up a small number of times. This chain connects TRBV5-1 to TRBJ1-1, with 8 bases identical to TRBD1. V dropped 4 bases and J dropped 4; count of bases not matched to a gene: 6. The germline V gene has CDR1 SGHRS and CDR2 YFSETQ. This CDR3 spans 14 amino acids. CDR3 sequence: CASSPRDRSTEAFF. Here the CDR3 DNA reads TGCGCCAGCAGCCCGAGGGACAGGAGCACTGAAGCTTTCTTT.

The J gene is TRBJ2-1, the V gene TRBV29-1; 11 bases agree with TRBD2. This CDR3 is 15 amino acids long. CDR1 is SQVTM and CDR2 is ANQGSEA in the germline V gene. J was trimmed by 5 bases and V by 7 bases; bases with no gene match: 10. CDR3 in amino acids: CSALKGLADNNEQFF. As DNA, the CDR3 is TGCAGCGCTCTGAAGGGACTAGCGGACAACAATGAGCAGTTCTTC.

The rearrangement joins TRBV2 to TRBJ2-1; maybe TRBD1 (6 bases). Looked up from germline, CDR1 is SNHLY and CDR2 is FYNNEI. The CDR3 consists of 15 residues. Trimming took 6 bases from V and 10 from J, leaving 22 bases between them. The CDR3 reads CASRTVGAGPGEQFF. Here the CDR3 DNA reads TGTGCCAGCAGGACCGTGGGGGCCGGACCGGGGGAGCAGTTCTTC.

The chain combines TRBV4-1 with TRBJ2-7; TRBD1 is a possible D gene (6 bases). Trimming pared 5 bases from V and 5 bases from J, leaving 22 bases between. This CDR3 spans 16 amino acids. Germline-derived CDR1 and CDR2 are MGHRA and YSYEKL. The CDR3 nucleotides are TGCGCCAGCAGCAAATCCACCCTCCTTGCAGGGGACGAGCAGTACTTC. This translates into CASSKSTLLAGDEQYF.

The gene calls are TRBV7-3 and TRBJ1-3; TRBD1 might be the D (5 bases). The CDR3 is 16 residues long. V was pared by 2 bases and J by 5 bases, with 16 bases between. The germline V gene has CDR1 SGHTA and CDR2 FQGTGA. DNA of the CDR3: TGTGCCAGCAGCTTAGATATGGAGGGGAGCCGAAACACCATATATTTT. Its protein product is CASSLDMEGSRNTIYF.

This clone was seen only once. This chain connects TRBV9 to TRBJ2-3; 9 bases fit TRBD2. Losses at the gene ends were 3 bases for V and 0 bases for J; bases not matched to a gene: 5. CDR1 and CDR2 (germline): SGDLS, YYNGEE. This CDR3 is built from 16 residues. The CDR3 spells CASSATSGPSTDTQYF. For the CDR3, the DNA is TGTGCCAGCAGCGCAACTAGCGGGCCTAGCACAGATACGCAGTATTTT.

The V gene is TRBV7-9, the J gene TRBJ1-4; TRBD1 is a possible D gene (6 bases). Germline-derived CDR1 and CDR2 are SEHNR and FQNEAQ (reference sequence). This CDR3 contains 19 residues. Trimming stripped 4 bases from V and 0 bases from J, with 21 bases between. CDR3 sequence: CASSYNSVSTGTTNEKLFF. Written as DNA, the CDR3 is TGTGCCAGCAGCTACAACTCGGTCTCGACAGGAACAACTAATGAAAAACTGTTTTTT.

In its sample, this clone was seen a few times. V is TRBV19 and J is TRBJ1-1, with D perhaps matching TRBD1 (5 bases). CDR1 and CDR2 from the germline V gene are LNHDA and SQIVND (reference sequence). This CDR3 region has 14 residues. V gave up 4 bases and J gave up 7 bases, with 16 bases separating them. CDR3 sequence reads: CASSRGDGYIEAFF. The CDR3 DNA sequence: TGTGCCAGTAGTAGGGGGGACGGCTACATTGAAGCTTTCTTT. The variable domain in full, with the rest retrieved from reference TRBV19 and TRBJ1-1, is DGGITQSPKYLFRKEGQNVTLSCEQNLNHDAMYWYRQDPGQGLRLIYYSQIVNDFQKGDIAEGYSVSREKKESFPLTVTSAQKNPTAFYLCASSRGDGYIEAFFGQGTRLTVV.

The chain has TRBV7-2 and TRBJ2-1; 14 nucleotides agree with TRBD2. The germline CDR1 and CDR2 sequences are SGHTA and FQGNSA. Trimming at V came to 4 bases and at J to 7 bases, leaving 9 bases not matched to a gene. This CDR3 is 17 amino acids long. The CDR3 coding sequence is TGTGCCAGCAGCTCAACCGGGACTAGCGGGAGTTGGAATGAGCAGTTCTTC. It translates to CASSSTGTSGSWNEQFF.

V is TRBV19 and J is TRBJ2-5; 7 bases fit TRBD1. CDR1 and CDR2 from the germline V gene are LNHDA and SQIVND (reference sequence). There are 17 residues in the CDR3. J was trimmed by 2 bases and V by 9 bases; bases with no gene match: 18. The CDR3 is CASDRDRPFPQQETQYF. The CDR3 DNA sequence: TGTGCCAGCGACCGGGACAGACCGTTCCCTCAACAAGAGACCCAGTACTTC.

The rearrangement joins TRBV9 to TRBJ1-1; unclear D gene. The CDR3 is made up of 14 amino acids. CDR1 is SGDLS, CDR2 YYNGEE, per germline. V was clipped by 0 bases and J by 4 bases, with 10 bases between them. Here the CDR3 DNA reads TGTGCCAGCAGCGTAGGAGGGTCCGGCACTGAAGCTTTCTTT. Protein product: CASSVGGSGTEAFF.